This is a list of T cell receptor beta chains from one sample in a study of cytomegalovirus exposure and HLA in healthy donors. Sequenced by immunoSEQ multiplex PCR; TCRdb stores in-frame clones only, minus some. The data hold roughly 280,000 clones, with 65% to 90% observed a single time. Material for sequencing was PBMCs. These receptors were collected from a woman younger than 30 in good health and CMV-seronegative. CDR3s include the opening cysteine and the closing phenylalanine or tryptophan. Each record gives: J gene, CDR3 length, V gene, CDR3 protein.

>TRBJ2-7|16|TRBV4-2
CASSHQTAEVSYEQYF
>TRBJ1-2|13|TRBV28
CASSATVDYGYTF
>TRBJ2-3|15|TRBV30
CAWSSGGRSTDTQYF
>TRBJ1-2|14|TRBV5-1
CASSVAASNYGYTF
>TRBJ2-6|18|TRBV7-2
CASRAMGGRPSGANVLTF
>TRBJ2-6|15|TRBV19
CASTWSRSGANVLTF
>TRBJ2-3|15|TRBV4-1
CASSHRDRDADTQYF
>TRBJ2-3|13|TRBV5-6
CASSPRGWDTQYF
>TRBJ1-2|14|TRBV29-1
CSVEDDRGLYGYTF
>TRBJ2-3|13|TRBV30
CAWSVGQRDTQYF
>TRBJ2-5|16|TRBV18
CASSPPMLAGKETQYF
>TRBJ2-3|13|TRBV5-1
CASSLARTDTQYF
>TRBJ2-7|13|TRBV5-1
CASSRAGGYEQYF
>TRBJ2-7|17|TRBV19
CASRAPTSTDSLHEQYF
>TRBJ1-5|15|TRBV6-1
CASSEGALFNQPQHF
>TRBJ2-7|15|TRBV6-1
CASSNPAGSSYEQYF
>TRBJ1-6|18|TRBV27
CASSTPLGQSSYNSPLHF
>TRBJ1-1|15|TRBV4-1
CASSPRAWGEPEAFF
>TRBJ2-7|13|TRBV7-2
CASSPGLNYEQYF
>TRBJ1-4|14|TRBV5-1
CASSFGQGDEKLFF
>TRBJ2-7|14|TRBV27
CASSLNFGGNEQYF
>TRBJ1-1|12|TRBV27
CASSSTAGKAFF